This TCR beta chain was recorded in a study of cytomegalovirus exposure and HLA in healthy donors (dated by TCRdb to between 2016 and 2019). As for the study more broadly: An earlier analysis of some 500 of the donors reported more than 250 Gb of sequence data and some 120 million unique TCR beta sequences from some 180 million T cells. A later genetic analysis used genome-wide SNP genotypes for about 60% of the roughly 700 donors, treating that subset as a discovery cohort. The aim of the study was to test whether cataloging public T cell receptors could identify signatures of past pathogen exposure. Using immunosequencing, the study profiled T cell repertoires from approximately 700 subjects and related those repertoires to cytomegalovirus serostatus. Donor age, sex, ethnicity and CMV serostatus were compiled alongside the repertoire data. An earlier analysis of 450 to 750 of the donors used high-throughput TCR beta sequencing to judge whether each TCR beta V gene segment behaved as functional or pseudogenic. To predict cytomegalovirus infection status, the study combined high-throughput TCR immunosequencing, statistical association of individual TCRs with disease status, and machine learning. A later analysis re-examined previously published TCR beta repertoires from 600 to 700 donors and added high-resolution HLA genotyping to investigate patterns of TCR occurrence. Among the roughly 410 genotyped donors, approximately 82% belonged to the genetic ancestry cluster associated with self-reported Caucasian donors. In the later analysis, no new phenotypic data were used to find candidate immune exposures; instead, reliance was placed on TCR beta sequences and their occurrence across donors. Typing coverage varied by locus: about 620-640 donors for A, B, C, DRB1 and DQB1; roughly 560 for DQA1; over 600 for DPA1; roughly 450 for DPB1. Five DR-DQ haplotypes were handled as single units for association and clustering, since linkage in the cohort was strong. All discovery cohort repertoires had been generated using a single sequencing platform. Class I and class II HLA loci were covered by the typing at four-digit resolution. Roughly 300 gigabases of sequencing data and tens of millions of unique TCR sequences were included in an early release covering about 700 HLA-typed donors. Besides the first cohort of about 730 subjects, a separate validation cohort made up of 120 different subjects was used. Among approximately 370 genotyped donors of the cohort, an average of about 220,000 unique TCR beta nucleotide sequences was sequenced per donor, of which about 19% were non-productive. The full study reports these points: At a false discovery rate of 0.05, a later analysis linked 15,000 to 20,000 TCR beta sequences to specific HLA alleles. The earlier analysis of about 600 of the donors excluded about 16 rarely observed V segments, including chromosome 9 orphons, because counts were too low. The authors suggested that the approach could potentially be extended to other disease states and immunological phenotypes. Most TCR sequences were observed very rarely across donors, whereas some public TCRs were present in many individuals. The classifier was reported to diagnose cytomegalovirus status with high specificity and sensitivity in both the original and validation cohorts. Some IMGT-functional V segments, including TRBV6-2 and TRBV6-3, could not be distinguished by the 87-base-pair reads and were therefore excluded. In the study, around 150 TCR beta chains were listed as associated with cytomegalovirus. For the cohort, immune exposure information was limited to CMV serostatus. Most CMV-associated TCR beta chains appeared to be HLA-restricted in a later analysis, and the HLA associations seemed to be driven largely by CMV exposure. In a later genetic analysis, fewer N-insertions in productive TCRs were reported among donors in an Asian-associated ancestry cluster than the 666-donor mean. Assigning TCR associations to individual alleles was difficult when HLA alleles, especially DR and DQ, strongly co-occurred. Only TCR beta chains were sequenced in this cohort, and the absence of alpha or paired-chain data limited detectable features. In vitro tests confirmed that a few of the cytomegalovirus-associated TCR beta chains recognize cytomegalovirus antigens. A further reported finding was that TCR beta sequences accurately predicted the HLA-A and HLA-B alleles for most subjects in the first cohort. Sequencing depth was assumed to be roughly uniform across donors in the presence/absence analyses, though that assumption may not hold. In a later analysis, the rate of TCR association differed among HLA loci, with DRB1 alleles having the most associated TCRs and HLA-C alleles having the fewest. In a later genetic analysis, a missense DCLRE1C variant was associated with V-gene and J-gene trimming of TCR beta chains, and the association was replicated in an independent cohort. Linkage disequilibrium might explain the correlated functional status among segregating V segments, but an unknown experimental factor could not be ruled out. A cluster of highly shared sequence variants was judged likely to represent a technical artifact of the sequencing pipeline. In a later analysis, HLA-associated TCR beta chains showed more clonal expansion and lower generation probabilities than non-associated chains that were equally common. HLA typing was unavailable for some donors at each locus, so association tests used only the typed subset. In a later analysis, several top co-occurrence clusters were reported to appear linked to parvovirus B19, influenza, CMV and Epstein-Barr virus. Broadly in line with IMGT annotations, most TCR beta V segments showed up in productive rearrangements about 87% or about 30% of the time in an earlier analysis of under 700 of the donors.

The cohort comprised approximately 700 healthy bone marrow donors. Cohort members were all nominally healthy when sampled, although unrecorded immune exposures were likely present. The donor was CMV seropositive and belonged to the group of around 300 seropositive cohort members. Every donor gave a peripheral blood sample, and the peripheral blood mononuclear cells from that sample were used for TCR beta sequencing. The Qiagen DNeasy Blood Extraction Kit was used to extract genomic DNA from the blood cell samples. Points on this clone: The antigen it recognizes is unknown. Base qualities are not recorded, but no much larger clone differs from it by a single base.

Library generation was performed with the immunoSEQ multiplex PCR assay. For the multiplex PCR, a mixture combining 60 forward primers for TCR Vbeta segments and 13 reverse primers for TCR Jbeta segments was used. A multiplex PCR assay on genomic DNA amplified the CDR3 region of rearranged TCR beta genes. The amplified TCR beta libraries were sequenced on the Illumina HiSeq System as 87-base-pair reads. The published analysis was carried out like this. Across the 670 or so repertoires, a later analysis counted roughly 84 million unique TCR beta chains, some 11 million of which were shared by at least two donors. To remove PCR and sequencing errors, raw reads were error-corrected and collapsed into unique sequences using a nearest-neighbor algorithm that merged closely related sequences. Alignment of CDR3 sequences to IMGT reference sequences was used to assign V, D and J gene segments. For a sequence to be retained, at least a six-nucleotide match to both a V gene segment and a J gene segment was required. A rearrangement was called productive if the CDR3 had no stop codons and remained in frame with V and J, and every other rearrangement was called non-productive. Following IMGT convention, CDR3 was defined as the stretch from the second conserved V-encoded cysteine to the conserved J-encoded phenylalanine. The earlier analysis of some 580 of the donors excluded any sequence lacking an unambiguous match to a single V gene segment. In an earlier analysis of 587 of the donors, a V segment was called functional when productive rearrangements were above 56.7%, and segregating when the standard deviation between donors exceeded 5%. To diagnose cytomegalovirus status from the catalog of TCR beta chain sequences, a statistical classification framework was built. In a later analysis, V and J genes were assigned by comparing TCR nucleotide sequences against IMGT/GENE-DB human TR gene sequences. A later analysis assigned CDR3 sequences and most-parsimonious VDJ recombination scenarios with the TCRdist pipeline. In a later analysis, each TCR beta chain was defined by its CDR3 amino acid sequence together with its V-gene family, and reads lacking a unique V-gene family were excluded. To address suspected cross-contamination and a sequencing artifact, a later analysis removed approximately 590 highly shared, low-generation-probability nucleotide sequences. For each public chain, a later analysis derived a clonal expansion index from normalized ranks of inferred template counts within each repertoire. A later analysis computed generation probabilities with a VDJ recombination model fitted to out-of-frame rearrangements, and checked the results against IGoR. A later analysis scored TCR-TCR, TCR-HLA and TCR-CMV co-occurrence with hypergeometric tests, applying a repertoire-size bias correction to TCR pairs. In a later analysis, false discovery rates were estimated by permuting HLA or CMV assignments 20 times. In a later analysis, co-occurring TCRs were grouped using DBSCAN, and TCRdist sequence similarity was added for clustering within HLA-allele-positive subsets. For co-occurrence clustering, repertoires with fewer than 30,000 or more than 120,000 public chains were excluded, along with 5 or 6 repertoires with anomalous nucleotide sharing. TCRdb took this table from immuneACCESS and kept in-frame rearrangements with V and J called. Such tables lack part of the clones; where checked against another copy, unresolved V genes explain under half of the gap, and the rest is unexplained. The V and J calls and the clone size are those of that table, but D and trimming were determined from the DNA. Counted in this sample were roughly 190,000 clones; approximately 84% of them appeared once. The ten largest clones capture roughly 2.6% of the sample.

V lost 5 bases and J lost 7 bases, and the count of bases not matched to a germline gene is 15. Per the germline V gene, MGHRA is the CDR1 and YSYEKL is the CDR2. The CDR3 spans 17 residues, from the cysteine through the phenylalanine. The DNA shown is the 51-base CDR3, in frame from base 1. The receptor comes from a woman aged 45-60 years in good health and CMV-seropositive. Sequenced: PBMCs. The sequence joins TRBV4-1 to TRBJ2-1, with 9 central nucleotides matching TRBD2. The nucleotides are TGCGCCAGCAGCGCCTATTCGAGCGGCGGGGGGGGGAATGAGCAGTTCTTC. It specifies CASSAYSSGGGGNEQFF.